This T cell receptor beta chain appears in the sequencing data of a study of T-cell reconstitution after alpha-beta-depleted transplantation in children. The germline V gene encodes CDR1 WSHSY and CDR2 SAAADI. The CDR3 loop spans 15 amino acids. V gave up 8 bases and J gave up 4 bases; unmatched junction bases: 8. Unique molecular identifiers were incorporated into the prepared TCRbeta library. From the PCR reads, TCRdb called clonotypes with MiXCR, one entry per CDR3 protein. The sample lists roughly 500,000 distinct CDR3 sequences, around a third occurring once. This clonotype was recorded a few times.

This receptor was taken from a human donor who donated a stem cell graft to a child with aplastic anemia. V and J are TRBV10-2 and TRBJ1-5; 10 nucleotides match TRBD1. Sequenced here: PBMCs from the stem cell graft donor, sampled from the stem cell graft. The CDR3 loop reads CASRAGQGINQPQHF. Here the CDR3 DNA reads TGCGCCAGCCGTGCGGGACAGGGGATAAATCAGCCCCAGCATTTT.